A selection of T cell receptor beta chains follows, all from one sample in a study of blood T cell repertoires in COVID-19. Assay: immunoSEQ multiplex PCR; the TCRdb copy retains only in-frame clones and omits some. This table holds 360,000 or so clones, roughly four fifths found once. The source material was PBMCs or T cells enriched from blood (not recorded which). These TCRs come from a woman aged 50 to 60 who had recovered from COVID-19. Both conserved end residues are part of each CDR3. A D gene is named only where the DNA matches it firmly. Only some rows state a clone size, as once, few, many or a class for expanded clones.

once	TRBV29-1	.	TRBJ1-1	TGCAGCGTCCGACCTGACAGTACTAACACTGAAGCTTTCTTT	CSVRPDSTNTEAFF
.	TRBV4-3	TRBD1	TRBJ2-7	TGCGCCAGCAGCCGAATTCGACAGGGTCGGGACGAGCAGTACTTC	CASSRIRQGRDEQYF
.	TRBV10-3	TRBD1	TRBJ2-1	TGTGCCATCAGCGACACCCTCAGGGGGCCAAGGTACAATGAGCAGTTCTTC	CAISDTLRGPRYNEQFF
.	TRBV12-5	TRBD2	TRBJ2-3	TGTGCTAGTGGTCCCTGGGACTACACAGATACGCAGTATTTT	CASGPWDYTDTQYF
few	TRBV9	.	TRBJ2-5	TGTGCCAGCAGCGTAGGTGCGCTAGCCTCTTACCAAGAGACCCAGTACTTC	CASSVGALASYQETQYF
.	TRBV10-2	TRBD2	TRBJ2-1	TGCGCCAGCAGTGAGTCACTTGGGCTAGCGGGCTACAATGAGCAGTTCTTC	CASSESLGLAGYNEQFF
once	TRBV5-1	TRBD2	TRBJ2-1	TGCGCCAGCAGCTCGACTAGCGGGACGTACAATGAGCAGTTCTTC	CASSSTSGTYNEQFF
.	TRBV5-1	TRBD2	TRBJ2-3	TGCGCCAGCAGCTTGGCTTTACGGGGGAGGGCCTCACGAGATACGCAGTATTTT	CASSLALRGRASRDTQYF
.	TRBV7-2	.	TRBJ2-2	TGTGCCAGCAGCTCACTGATGAACACCGGGGAGCTGTTTTTT	CASSSLMNTGELFF
.	TRBV19	TRBD2	TRBJ2-2	TGTGCCAGTAGTGGGACTAGCGGGAGCACCGGGGAGCTGTTTTTT	CASSGTSGSTGELFF
.	TRBV6-2/TRBV6-3	.	TRBJ1-2	TGTGCCAGCAGTTACTTTCAGGACTTTAACTATGGCTACACCTTC	CASSYFQDFNYGYTF
.	TRBV5-5	TRBD2	TRBJ2-2	TGTGCCAGCAGCTTGGGACTAGCGGGGGCGAACACCGGGGAGCTGTTTTTT	CASSLGLAGANTGELFF
once	TRBV18	TRBD1	TRBJ1-2	TGTGCCAGCTCAACCGGGACAGGGGATAACTATGGCTACACCTTC	CASSTGTGDNYGYTF
.	TRBV7-2	.	TRBJ2-5	TGTGCCAGCAGCTACTTTTTAGCGGACTTACAAGAGACCCAGTACTTC	CASSYFLADLQETQYF
.	TRBV29-1	TRBD1	TRBJ1-2	TGCAGCGGACGGACAGGGACAGGTGGCTACACCTTC	CSGRTGTGGYTF
.	TRBV15	.	TRBJ2-7	TGTGCCACCAGCAGAGAGGGCACACCCTACGAGCAGTACTTC	CATSREGTPYEQYF
.	TRBV7-2	.	TRBJ2-7	TGTGCCAGCAGCTTGACCGGGTCCGACTACGAGCAGTACTTC	CASSLTGSDYEQYF
once	TRBV5-4	TRBD1	TRBJ1-2	TGTGCCAGCAGTCAGGGTTCGGGACAGGGAAATGTAGGCTATGGCTACACCTTC	CASSQGSGQGNVGYGYTF
.	TRBV14	TRBD1	TRBJ1-2	TGTGCCAGCAGCCAAGTTGGGCAGGGGGCCGGCGGCTACACCTTC	CASSQVGQGAGGYTF
.	TRBV4-2	.	TRBJ1-2	TGTGCCAGCAGCCACAGGTTCGGCTACACCTTC	CASSHRFGYTF
.	TRBV27	TRBD2	TRBJ2-4	TGTGCCAGCAGCCCACTCACCCGGACTAGCGGGAGCGGCAGGCTAAACATTCAGTACTTC	CASSPLTRTSGSGRLNIQYF
.	TRBV2	TRBD1	TRBJ1-1	TGTGCCAGCAGTGCCGAACAGGGGCGCTACACTGAAGCTTTCTTT	CASSAEQGRYTEAFF
.	TRBV5-1	.	TRBJ2-5	TGCGCCAGCAGCTTTGGGGGGTCTCTCTCCTATGAGACCCAGTACTTC	CASSFGGSLSYETQYF
once	TRBV3-1/TRBV3-2	.	TRBJ1-1	TGTGCCAGCAGCGGAAAAAAGACAGCTGAAGCTTTCTTT	CASSGKKTAEAFF
.	TRBV5-6	TRBD1	TRBJ1-2	TGTGCCAGCAGCTTAAGCCCCAGGGGGACGAACTATGGCTACACCTTC	CASSLSPRGTNYGYTF
few	TRBV5-1	.	TRBJ1-5	TGCGCCAGCAGCCCTGGGGGGGGTACCAATCAGCCCCAGCATTTT	CASSPGGGTNQPQHF
.	TRBV12-3/TRBV12-4	.	TRBJ2-5	TGTGCCAGCAGACGGGGGGCCTTTGAGACCCAGTACTTC	CASRRGAFETQYF
once	TRBV30	TRBD2	TRBJ2-3	TGTGCCTGGAACGCTCTAGCGGGATCAGATACGCAGTATTTT	CAWNALAGSDTQYF
.	TRBV6-5	.	TRBJ1-1	TGTGCCAGCAGTTATTACACGAACACTGAAGCTTTCTTT	CASSYYTNTEAFF
.	TRBV19	TRBD1	TRBJ1-2	TGTGCCAGTAGTATGGGACAGAACTATGGCTACACCTTC	CASSMGQNYGYTF
many	TRBV6-2/TRBV6-3	.	TRBJ1-1	TGTGCCAGCAGTAAACAGGTATCCACTGAAGCTTTCTTT	CASSKQVSTEAFF
few	TRBV12-3/TRBV12-4	.	TRBJ1-2	TGTGCCCAGGATGGCTACACCTTC	CAQDGYTF
.	TRBV7-3	.	TRBJ1-2	TGTGCCAGCAGCTCCATGGATAGGGGGACAACTAACTATGGCTACACCTTC	CASSSMDRGTTNYGYTF
.	TRBV9	.	TRBJ1-2	TGTGCCAGCAGCGTAGCAACAGGGTTGGGCTATGGCTACACCTTC	CASSVATGLGYGYTF
once	TRBV5-4	.	TRBJ2-3	TGTGCCAGCAGCTTGCTAGGGGTAGGGGATACGCAGTATTTT	CASSLLGVGDTQYF
.	TRBV4-2	TRBD2	TRBJ2-1	TGTGCCAGCAGCCAAGAGTGGCTAGCGGGCAATGAGCAGTTCTTC	CASSQEWLAGNEQFF
few	TRBV30	.	TRBJ1-1	TGTGCCTGGCGAGGTATGAACACTGAAGCTTTCTTT	CAWRGMNTEAFF
few	TRBV5-1	.	TRBJ1-1	TGCGCCAGCAGCTTAAGCTCGAGATTTAACACTGAAGCTTTCTTT	CASSLSSRFNTEAFF
.	TRBV5-1	.	TRBJ1-1	TGCGCCAGCAGCTCGTCAGGGAAAGCTTTCTTT	CASSSSGKAFF
.	TRBV5-4	.	TRBJ2-5	TGTGCCAGCAGCTTGCGTGGGGGGGCCAAAGAGACCCAGTACTTC	CASSLRGGAKETQYF
.	TRBV9	.	TRBJ2-5	TGTGCCAGCAGCGCAGCGGTGAGAGAGACCCAGTACTTC	CASSAAVRETQYF
few	TRBV30	TRBD1	TRBJ2-7	TGTGCCGGGGACAGGGTGATCTCCTACGAGCAGTACTTC	CAGDRVISYEQYF
.	TRBV28	TRBD1	TRBJ1-5	TGTGCCACCACACCTCCGGGACAGGGGAGCAATCAGCCCCAGCATTTT	CATTPPGQGSNQPQHF
.	TRBV7-3	TRBD2	TRBJ2-3	TGTGCCAGCAGCTTATATAGCGGGGCAGATACGCAGTATTTT	CASSLYSGADTQYF
.	TRBV11-2	TRBD2	TRBJ2-7	TGTGCCAGCAGCTTAACTAGCGGGAACTACGAGCAGTACTTC	CASSLTSGNYEQYF
.	TRBV6-5	.	TRBJ2-7	TGTGCCAGCAGCGGGACACGACAGTTACTCTACGAGCAGTACTTC	CASSGTRQLLYEQYF
few	TRBV29-1	.	TRBJ2-1	TGCAGCGTTGAAGCTGACCGACCAGGTGAGCAGTTCTTC	CSVEADRPGEQFF
.	TRBV27	TRBD2	TRBJ2-1	TGTGCCAGCAGGACTAGCGGGGGGGGTAATGAGCAGTTCTTC	CASRTSGGGNEQFF
.	TRBV7-3	TRBD1	TRBJ2-7	TGTGCCAGCAGCTTAATGATCGGGACAGGGTACGAGCAGTACTTC	CASSLMIGTGYEQYF
.	TRBV7-8	TRBD1	TRBJ1-2	TGTGCCAGCAGCACCTTAGACAGGGTCTATGGCTACACCTTC	CASSTLDRVYGYTF
.	TRBV12-3/TRBV12-4	.	TRBJ1-2	TGTGCCAGCAGTTTGATAACCGGCTATGGCTACACCTTC	CASSLITGYGYTF
.	TRBV19	.	TRBJ2-2	TGTGCCAGTAAAGAACGGGGAGCGAACACCGGGGAGCTGTTTTTT	CASKERGANTGELFF
.	TRBV7-3	TRBD2	TRBJ2-1	TGTGCCAGCGGGGTCGGGGGGGCTCATAATGAGCAGTTCTTC	CASGVGGAHNEQFF
.	TRBV7-2	.	TRBJ1-1	TGTGCCAGCAGCGGGCAGACAGGCTTGAACACTGAAGCTTTCTTT	CASSGQTGLNTEAFF
.	TRBV27	.	TRBJ2-7	TGTGCCAGCAGTTCGAAATACACTAGCTACGAGCAGTACTTC	CASSSKYTSYEQYF
.	TRBV5-6	TRBD1	TRBJ1-2	TGTGCCAGCAGCTTGGTTGCAGGGGGCAATGGCTACACCTTC	CASSLVAGGNGYTF
few	TRBV5-6	.	TRBJ1-2	TGTGCCAGCAGCTTGCAGGGCTCCGCATCCCCCTATGGCTACACCTTC	CASSLQGSASPYGYTF
once	TRBV5-1	TRBD1	TRBJ2-7	TGCGCCAGCAGCTTGGAAGGGGACAGGATATACGAGCAGTACTTC	CASSLEGDRIYEQYF
.	TRBV6-1	TRBD1	TRBJ2-1	TGTGCCAGCAGTGAAGTCTGGGGACAGGGTGTCAATGAGCAGTTCTTC	CASSEVWGQGVNEQFF